The clone carrying this TCR beta chain occurred many times. The CDR3 extends over 12 amino acids. Trimming cost V 3 bases and J 4 bases, with 4 bases left between them. Germline V gene sequence: CDR1 SGHVS, CDR2 FQNEAQ. This entry is derived from a study of naive and memory T cell subsets. An oligonucleotide containing a UMI was ligated to the 3' end of TCR cDNA. Cells were not sorted; total RNA input targeted 1 to 1000 ng. Ligated cDNA underwent four rounds of PCR with nested alpha and beta constant region primers and SP2. Alpha and beta constant region primers primed reverse transcription for blood and skin samples. One entry per CDR3 protein results from TCRdb running MiXCR on the 5' RACE reads. Of more than 45,000 distinct CDR3 sequences listed, over 7% are singletons.

The sequence was collected from a male donor in good health. The gene calls are TRBV7-8 and TRBJ1-5; D remains unclear. The CDR3 reads CASSFINQPQHF. The CDR3 DNA is TGTGCCAGCAGCTTTATAAATCAGCCCCAGCATTTT.